A selection of T cell receptor beta chains follows, all from one sample in a study of Ad26.COV2.S vaccination and SARS-CoV-2 variants. Profiling relied on immunoSEQ multiplex PCR, and the TCRdb table lists in-frame clones only, not all of them. The repertoire consists of about 390,000 clones, with roughly nine tenths occurring once and the leading ten covering roughly 3.5%. The sequencing used peripheral blood, collected in a trial of Ad26.COV2.S vaccine versus placebo. The source of these receptors is a person between 18 and 65 years old who received the Ad26.COV2.S COVID-19 vaccine or a placebo. Each CDR3 is given with its conserved first and last residue. The D gene is left open where the match is weak. Clone sizes are given selectively: once, few, many, or a class where the clone is expanded.

j_call,clone_size,d_call,v_call,cdr3_nt,cdr3_aa
TRBJ2-7,few,-,TRBV28,TGTGCCAGCAGTTCCCCAGGACAGAAAAACGAGCAGTACTTC,CASSSPGQKNEQYF
TRBJ2-2,-,TRBD1,TRBV2,TGTGCCAGCAGGGGGACAGGGGTGACCGGGGAGCTGTTTTTT,CASRGTGVTGELFF
TRBJ2-1,-,TRBD2,TRBV9,TGTGCCAGCAGCGAGGGACTAGCGGGGGTGCAGTTCTTC,CASSEGLAGVQFF
TRBJ2-5,-,-,TRBV5-4,TGTGCCAGCAGCTTGCGATTATCGGGGGAAGAGACCCAGTACTTC,CASSLRLSGEETQYF
TRBJ1-2,-,-,TRBV27,TGTGCCAGCAGATACCTCCGGGACGGAGGGGTCGGGGGCTACACCTTC,CASRYLRDGGVGGYTF
TRBJ2-5,-,-,TRBV5-1,TGCGCCAGCAGCTTCCGTGGAGGCCAGGAGACCCAGTACTTC,CASSFRGGQETQYF
TRBJ1-2,-,-,TRBV7-2,TGTGCCAGCAGCTTTGCAGGGGCTCGTGGCTACACCTTC,CASSFAGARGYTF
TRBJ2-7,-,-,TRBV28,TGTGCCAGTTTTAGCGGCTACGAGCAGTACTTC,CASFSGYEQYF
TRBJ1-6,-,-,TRBV10-2,TGCGCCAGCAGTGAAAAGGGATTCTATAATTCACCCCTCCACTTT,CASSEKGFYNSPLHF
TRBJ2-2,-,-,TRBV15,TGTGCCACCAGCAGAGGAATCGTCGCGAACACCGGGGAGCTGTTTTTT,CATSRGIVANTGELFF
TRBJ1-4,-,-,TRBV7-9,TGTGCCAGCAGCCCCTACCCAATTATTGATAATGAAAAACTGTTTTTT,CASSPYPIIDNEKLFF
TRBJ1-4,few,TRBD1,TRBV6-5,TGTGCCAGCAGTTTAACAGGGGATAATGAAAAACTGTTTTTT,CASSLTGDNEKLFF
TRBJ1-1,-,-,TRBV29-1,TGCAGCGTTAAGGCAGGCTGGAACACTGAAGCTTTCTTT,CSVKAGWNTEAFF
TRBJ1-6,-,TRBD1,TRBV2,TGTGCCAGCAGCGGAGACAGGGGTACTAATTCACCCCTCCACTTT,CASSGDRGTNSPLHF
TRBJ1-4,-,-,TRBV19,TGTGCCAGTAGTATAGGACGAAACAATGAAAAACTGTTTTTT,CASSIGRNNEKLFF
TRBJ2-1,once,TRBD1,TRBV30,TGTGCCTGGGACAGGGACAATGAGCAGTTCTTC,CAWDRDNEQFF
TRBJ2-1,once,-,TRBV21-1,TGTGCCAGCAGCAAAGCGGCTAGCGGGGAAACCTACAATGAGCAGTTCTTC,CASSKAASGETYNEQFF
TRBJ1-5,-,-,TRBV9,TGTGCCAGCAGCGTATGCCTCTGGGACCGGGCCAATCAGCCCCAGCATTTT,CASSVCLWDRANQPQHF
TRBJ2-2,-,TRBD1,TRBV2,TGTGCCAGCAGGAATCCGGGACAGGGGGTCACCGGGGAGCTGTTTTTT,CASRNPGQGVTGELFF
TRBJ1-1,-,-,TRBV19,TGTGCCAGTAGAAATCTACTCAGGGTGAACACTGAAGCTTTCTTT,CASRNLLRVNTEAFF
TRBJ2-1,-,TRBD2,TRBV10-2,TGCGCCAGCAGTGAATATTTGGGCGGGGGAGGGCTTTACAATGAGCAGTTCTTC,CASSEYLGGGGLYNEQFF
TRBJ2-1,-,-,TRBV27,TGTGCCAGCAGTTTAGAAAGCTCCTACAATGAGCAGTTCTTC,CASSLESSYNEQFF
TRBJ2-7,-,-,TRBV19,TGTGCCAGTAGTATAGTTTACGGATCCTACGAGCAGTACTTC,CASSIVYGSYEQYF
TRBJ2-7,few,-,TRBV18,TGTGCCAGCTCACCACTCCCAGAGGCAGGGATGGGGGAGCAGTACTTC,CASSPLPEAGMGEQYF
TRBJ2-2,-,-,TRBV10-2,TGCGCCAGCAGACAGCCTTTTGGGGAGCTGTTTTTT,CASRQPFGELFF
TRBJ2-2,-,-,TRBV19,TGTGCCAGTAGTATGGGGCTAGCGATGGCCGGGGAGCTGTTTTTT,CASSMGLAMAGELFF
TRBJ2-7,-,-,TRBV6-5,TGTGCCAGCAGCAGGGGGACTTCCTACGAGCAGTACTTC,CASSRGTSYEQYF
TRBJ1-2,-,-,TRBV4-3,TGCGCCAGCAGCCAAGATCGAGCGAACTATGGCTACACCTTC,CASSQDRANYGYTF
TRBJ1-5,-,-,TRBV6-2/TRBV6-3,TGTGCCAGCAGTTATCGCTGGGCGGTTAGCAATCAGCCCCAGCATTTT,CASSYRWAVSNQPQHF
TRBJ2-2,once,TRBD2,TRBV4-1,TGCGCCAGCAGCCAAGAGATGCGGGGGAGCGCCGGGGAGCTGTTTTTT,CASSQEMRGSAGELFF
TRBJ2-1,-,-,TRBV3-1/TRBV3-2,TGTGCCAGCAGCCAAGAAGGGCTTCTCTCCTACAATGAGCAGTTCTTC,CASSQEGLLSYNEQFF